This entry lists 7 T cell receptor beta chains sequenced from one sample in a study of T cells in narcolepsy (dated by TCRdb to about 2018). Library creation used the immunoSEQ multiplex PCR assay. The table was pulled from immuneACCESS by TCRdb, which kept in-frame rearrangements only. Such tables lose some clones; where checked, under half of the loss comes from unresolved V genes, and the rest has no known cause. Across this sample there are 20,000 to 30,000 clones, with 75% to 90% seen only once. Jointly, the top ten make up 1.3% of the sample. The specimen was CD45RA- memory CD4+ T cells from PBMCs. The intended sense of this specimen's cell subset or site label: memory T cells sorted ex vivo from peripheral blood. These receptor sequences come from a human donor with narcolepsy.

This chain uses TRBV29-1 with TRBJ2-3; TRBD1 aligns across 8 bases. CDR3 length: 13 amino acids. Looked up from germline, CDR1 is SQVTM and CDR2 is ANQGSEA. V dropped 7 bases and J dropped 3; count of bases not matched to a gene: 6. The CDR3 reads CSGGQGLTDTQYF. Here the CDR3 DNA reads TGCAGCGGCGGACAGGGATTGACAGATACGCAGTATTTT.

In this sample, this clone turned up once. V is TRBV7-9 and J is TRBJ2-7; D might be TRBD2 (5 bases). The CDR3 length is 12 residues. Germline V lookup: CDR1 SEHNR, CDR2 FQNEAQ (reference sequence). Trimming cost V 4 bases and J 2 bases, with 6 bases left between them. The CDR3 DNA reads TGTGCCAGCAGCTGGGAGACCTACGAGCAGTACTTC. Translation gives CASSWETYEQYF.

This clone was counted only a few times. The chain couples TRBV18 to TRBJ1-2; no reliable D call. Trimming removed 2 bases at V and 5 bases at J, with 21 bases between. This CDR3 is 17 amino acids long. The germline gives CDR1 KGHSH, CDR2 LQKENI. The CDR3 reads CASSPVSRGDLSYGYTF. The CDR3 DNA is TGTGCCAGCTCACCAGTCTCCCGGGGAGATTTAAGTTATGGCTACACCTTC.

V is TRBV14 and J is TRBJ1-3; TRBD1 might be the D (5 bases). Trimming pared 0 bases from V and 2 bases from J, leaving 14 bases between. In germline, CDR1 is SGHDN, CDR2 FVKESK. The CDR3 is made up of 17 amino acids. The CDR3 loop reads CASSQDPGNRAGNTIYF. CDR3 in DNA: TGTGCCAGCAGCCAAGATCCAGGGAATAGGGCTGGAAACACCATATATTTT.

The J gene is TRBJ2-7, the V gene TRBV6-5, with D perhaps matching TRBD1 (6 bases). This CDR3 spans 13 amino acids. The V and J ends lost 5 bases and 3 bases respectively, with 11 bases between them. Germline-derived CDR1 and CDR2 are MNHEY and SVGAGI. The CDR3 loop reads CASSGDKIYEQYF. The CDR3, as DNA: TGTGCCAGCAGTGGGGACAAGATCTACGAGCAGTACTTC.

This chain uses TRBV2 with TRBJ1-4; D is undetermined. The length of the CDR3 is 14 residues. V was cut by 6 bases and J by 7 bases, with 15 bases left in between. The germline V gene has CDR1 SNHLY and CDR2 FYNNEI. CDR3 protein: CASRHDTSGEKLFF. In nucleotides, the CDR3 is TGTGCCAGCAGGCATGACACCTCTGGTGAAAAACTGTTTTTT.

This clone has just one count. The DNA of the CDR3 is TGTGCCAGCCCCGACAGCTCTGGAAACACCATATATTTT. Its translation: CASPDSSGNTIYF. The rearrangement uses TRBV28 and TRBJ1-3, with a possible D match to TRBD1 (5 bases). The germline gives CDR1 MDHEN, CDR2 SYDVKM. CDR3 length: 13 residues. V was clipped by 8 bases and J by 0 bases, with 8 bases between them.